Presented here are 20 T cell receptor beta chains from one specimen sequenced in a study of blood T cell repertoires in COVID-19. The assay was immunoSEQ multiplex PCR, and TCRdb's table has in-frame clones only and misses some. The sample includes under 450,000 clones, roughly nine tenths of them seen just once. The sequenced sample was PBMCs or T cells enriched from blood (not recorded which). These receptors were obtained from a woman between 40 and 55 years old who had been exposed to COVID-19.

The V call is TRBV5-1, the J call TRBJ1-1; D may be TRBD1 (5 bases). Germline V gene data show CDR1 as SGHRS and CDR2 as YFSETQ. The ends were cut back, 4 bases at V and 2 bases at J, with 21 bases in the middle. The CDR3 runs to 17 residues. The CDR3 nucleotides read TGCGCCAGCAGCGTACTATACCCCGGGGGTCACAACACTGAAGCTTTCTTT. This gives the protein CASSVLYPGGHNTEAFF. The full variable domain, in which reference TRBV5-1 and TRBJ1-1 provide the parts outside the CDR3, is KAGVTQTPRYLIKTRGQQVTLSCSPISGHRSVSWYQQTPGQGLQFLFEYFSETQRNKGNFPGRFSGRQFSNSRSEMNVSTLELGDSALYLCASSVLYPGGHNTEAFFGQGTRLTVV.

CDR3 sequence (DNA): TGTGCCAGCAGCCAAGAGAACAGGGGGCGGGAGACCCAGTACTTC. Translating it yields CASSQENRGRETQYF. J is TRBJ2-5 and V is TRBV3-1 (or the pseudogene TRBV3-2), with 9 bases matching TRBD1. The germline gives CDR1 LGHDT, CDR2 YNNKEL (reference sequence). Losses at the gene ends were 0 bases for V and 5 bases for J; bases not matched to a gene: 4. The CDR3 is 15 residues long.

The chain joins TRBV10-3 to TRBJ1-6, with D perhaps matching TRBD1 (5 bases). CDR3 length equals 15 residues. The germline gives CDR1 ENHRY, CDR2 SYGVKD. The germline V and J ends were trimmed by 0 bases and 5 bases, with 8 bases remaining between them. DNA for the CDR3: TGTGCCATCAGTGAGTCCGGGGGTAATAATTCACCCCTCCACTTT. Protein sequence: CAISESGGNNSPLHF.

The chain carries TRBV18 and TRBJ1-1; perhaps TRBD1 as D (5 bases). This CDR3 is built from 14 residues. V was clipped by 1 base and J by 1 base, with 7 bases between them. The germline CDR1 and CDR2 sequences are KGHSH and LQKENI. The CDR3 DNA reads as TGTGCCAGCTCACCACAGGGGCGGAACACTGAAGCTTTCTTT. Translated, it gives CASSPQGRNTEAFF.

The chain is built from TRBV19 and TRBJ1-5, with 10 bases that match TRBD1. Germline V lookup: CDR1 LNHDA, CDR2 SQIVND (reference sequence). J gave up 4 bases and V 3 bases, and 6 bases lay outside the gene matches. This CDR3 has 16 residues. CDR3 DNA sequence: TGTGCCAGTAGTATCGCCGGGACAGGGGTGAATCAGCCCCAGCATTTT. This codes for CASSIAGTGVNQPQHF.

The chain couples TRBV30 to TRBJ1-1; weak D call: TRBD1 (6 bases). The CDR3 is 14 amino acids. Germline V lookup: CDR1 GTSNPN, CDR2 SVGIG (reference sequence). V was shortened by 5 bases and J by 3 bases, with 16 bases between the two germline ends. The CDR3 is CAWVWGAGDTEAFF. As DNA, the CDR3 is TGTGCCTGGGTCTGGGGGGCGGGGGACACTGAAGCTTTCTTT.

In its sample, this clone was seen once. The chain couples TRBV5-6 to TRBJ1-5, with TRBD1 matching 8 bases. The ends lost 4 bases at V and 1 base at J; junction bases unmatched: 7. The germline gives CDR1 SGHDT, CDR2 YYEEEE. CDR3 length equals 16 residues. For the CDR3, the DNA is TGTGCCAGCAGCCGAACAGGGGGAGCGAGCAATCAGCCCCAGCATTTT. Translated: CASSRTGGASNQPQHF.

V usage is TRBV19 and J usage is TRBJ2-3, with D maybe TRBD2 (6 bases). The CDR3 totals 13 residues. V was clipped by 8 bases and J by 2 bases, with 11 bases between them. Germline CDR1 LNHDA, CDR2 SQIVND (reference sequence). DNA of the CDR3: TGTGCCAGTTCGCCGGACTACACAGATACGCAGTATTTT. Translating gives CASSPDYTDTQYF.

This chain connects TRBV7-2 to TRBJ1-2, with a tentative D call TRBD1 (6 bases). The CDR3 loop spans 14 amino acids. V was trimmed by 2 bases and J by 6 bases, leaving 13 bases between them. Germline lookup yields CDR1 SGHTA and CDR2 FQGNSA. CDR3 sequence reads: CASSLNRERDGYTF. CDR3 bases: TGTGCCAGCAGCTTAAACAGGGAGAGGGATGGCTACACCTTC.

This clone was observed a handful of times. The CDR3 bases are TGCGCCAGCAGCACCGGGACTAGCGGGAGAGGTGAGCAGTACTTC. Translation: CASSTGTSGRGEQYF. This chain connects TRBV5-1 to TRBJ2-7, with 14 bases matching TRBD2. The germline V gene has CDR1 SGHRS and CDR2 YFSETQ. This CDR3 comprises 15 residues. The V and J ends lost 4 bases and 7 bases, in that order; junction bases with no gene match: 7.

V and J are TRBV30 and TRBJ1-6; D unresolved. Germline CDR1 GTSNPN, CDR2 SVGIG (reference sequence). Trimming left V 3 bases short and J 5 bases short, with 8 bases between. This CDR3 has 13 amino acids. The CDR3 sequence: CAWRSQDNSPLHF. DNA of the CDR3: TGTGCCTGGAGGTCTCAGGATAATTCACCCCTCCACTTT. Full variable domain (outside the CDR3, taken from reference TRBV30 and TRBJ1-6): SQTIHQWPATLVQPVGSPLSLECTVEGTSNPNLYWYRQAAGRGLQLLFYSVGIGQISSEVPQNLSASRPQDRQFILSSKKLLLSDSGFYLCAWRSQDNSPLHFGNGTRLTVT.

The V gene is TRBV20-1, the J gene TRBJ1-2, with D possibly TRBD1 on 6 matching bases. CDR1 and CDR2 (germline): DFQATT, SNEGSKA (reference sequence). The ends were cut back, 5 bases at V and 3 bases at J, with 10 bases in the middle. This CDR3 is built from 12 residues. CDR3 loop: CSAGAGDYGYTF. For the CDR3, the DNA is TGCAGTGCTGGTGCAGGGGACTATGGCTACACCTTC.

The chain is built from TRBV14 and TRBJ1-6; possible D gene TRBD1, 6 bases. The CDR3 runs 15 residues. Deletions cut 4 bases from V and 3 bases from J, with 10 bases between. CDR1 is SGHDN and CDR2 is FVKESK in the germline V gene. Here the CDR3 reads CASSRGHFYNSPLHF. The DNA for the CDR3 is TGTGCCAGCAGCCGGGGACACTTCTATAATTCACCCCTCCACTTT.

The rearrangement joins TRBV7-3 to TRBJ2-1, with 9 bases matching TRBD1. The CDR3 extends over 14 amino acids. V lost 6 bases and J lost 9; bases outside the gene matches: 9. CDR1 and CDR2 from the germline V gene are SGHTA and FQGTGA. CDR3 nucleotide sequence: TGTGCCAGCAGTTCCGGGACAGGGATTGGTGAGCAGTTCTTC. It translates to CASSSGTGIGEQFF.

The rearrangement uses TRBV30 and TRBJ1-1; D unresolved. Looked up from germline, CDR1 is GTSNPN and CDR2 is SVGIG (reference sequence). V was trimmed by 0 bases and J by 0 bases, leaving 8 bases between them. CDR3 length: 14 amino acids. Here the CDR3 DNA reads TGTGCCTGGAGTGTAGGAGGGATGAACACTGAAGCTTTCTTT. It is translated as CAWSVGGMNTEAFF.

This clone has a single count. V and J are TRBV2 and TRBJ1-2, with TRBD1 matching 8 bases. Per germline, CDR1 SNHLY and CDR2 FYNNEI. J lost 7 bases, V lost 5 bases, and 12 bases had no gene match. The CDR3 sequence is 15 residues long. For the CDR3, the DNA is TGTGCCAGCAGTCAGACAGGGGATCGGTCGCGTGGCTACACCTTC. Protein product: CASSQTGDRSRGYTF.

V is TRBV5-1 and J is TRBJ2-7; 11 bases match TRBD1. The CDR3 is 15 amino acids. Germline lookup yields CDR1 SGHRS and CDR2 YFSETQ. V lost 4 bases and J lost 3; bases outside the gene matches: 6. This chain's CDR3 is CASSVAGTGGYEQYF. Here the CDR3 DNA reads TGCGCCAGCAGCGTAGCCGGGACAGGGGGCTACGAGCAGTACTTC.

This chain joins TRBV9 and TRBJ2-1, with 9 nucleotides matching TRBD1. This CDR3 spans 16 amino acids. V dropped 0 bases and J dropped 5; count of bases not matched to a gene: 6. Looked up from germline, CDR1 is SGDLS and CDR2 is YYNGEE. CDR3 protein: CASSVAPGTGNNEQFF. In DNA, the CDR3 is TGTGCCAGCAGCGTAGCCCCCGGGACAGGGAACAATGAGCAGTTCTTC.

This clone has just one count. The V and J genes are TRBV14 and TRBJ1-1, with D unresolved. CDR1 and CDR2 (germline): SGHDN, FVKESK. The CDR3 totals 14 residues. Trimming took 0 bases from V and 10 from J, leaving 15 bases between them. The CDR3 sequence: CASSQERVTHRAFF. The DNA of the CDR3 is TGTGCCAGCAGCCAAGAGAGGGTAACTCATAGAGCTTTCTTT.

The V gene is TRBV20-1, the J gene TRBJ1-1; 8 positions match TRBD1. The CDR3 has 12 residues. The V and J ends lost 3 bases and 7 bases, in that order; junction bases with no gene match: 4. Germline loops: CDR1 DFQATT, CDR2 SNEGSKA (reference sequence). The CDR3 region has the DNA TGCAGTGCTAGTCAGGGGGCAGGTGAAGCTTTCTTT. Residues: CSASQGAGEAFF.